This T cell receptor beta chain was sequenced during a study of regulatory T cells in long-lasting Graves disease. Overall study results and limits: Study of thyroid tissue was not done, with only peripheral blood studied.

Sequencing libraries for TCR beta were prepared with iRepertoire HTBI primers and Arm-PCR of CDR3 regions. In the original analysis: Identification across samples found 50 to 80 TRBV and 15 or so TRBJ segments. From the multiplex PCR reads, TCRdb called clonotypes with MiXCR, one entry per CDR3 protein. TCRdb's processing, not the study's, gives the V and J calls here. The profile shows 400,000 to 450,000 distinct CDR3 sequences, around 24% of them singletons. This clonotype was seen a few times. The antigen is unknown. The CDR3 has 17 residues. The V gene lost 4 bases and the J gene lost 0 bases, with 19 bases spanning the gap. Germline V CDR1 and CDR2: MNHGY, SVAAGI. Described time point: persistent/refractory GD, antithyroid drugs over 5 years with positive TRAb. Extracted RNA from PBMCs served as the source of the TCR library. Diagnoses of Graves' disease were made by American Thyroid Association guidelines.

Material: peripheral blood mononuclear cells (PBMCs), obtained when the disease was refractory, from a patient treated with antithyroid drugs. The receptor was derived from a female donor with Graves disease. This chain links TRBV6-9 with TRBJ2-7, with D tentatively TRBD2 (6 bases). The CDR3 bases are TGTGCCAGCAGTTTATACTCCCCTAGCGTCAGCTCCTACGAGCAGTACTTC. Its protein is CASSLYSPSVSSYEQYF.